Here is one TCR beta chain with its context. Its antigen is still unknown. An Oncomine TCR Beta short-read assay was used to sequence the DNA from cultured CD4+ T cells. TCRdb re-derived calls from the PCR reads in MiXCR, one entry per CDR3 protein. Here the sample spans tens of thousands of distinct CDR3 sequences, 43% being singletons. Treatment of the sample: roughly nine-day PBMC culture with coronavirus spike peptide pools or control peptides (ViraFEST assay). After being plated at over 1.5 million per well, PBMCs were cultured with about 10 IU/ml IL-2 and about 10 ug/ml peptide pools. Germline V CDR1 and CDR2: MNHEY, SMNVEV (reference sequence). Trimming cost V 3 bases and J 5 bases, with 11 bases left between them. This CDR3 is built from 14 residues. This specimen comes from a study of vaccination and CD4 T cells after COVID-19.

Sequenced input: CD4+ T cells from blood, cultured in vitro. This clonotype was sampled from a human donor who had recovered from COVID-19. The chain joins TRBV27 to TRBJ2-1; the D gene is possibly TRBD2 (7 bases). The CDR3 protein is CASSLGGRNNEQFF. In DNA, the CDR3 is TGTGCCAGCAGTTTGGGGGGGCGGAACAATGAGCAGTTCTTC.